The clone carrying this T cell receptor beta chain has a count of ten or more. The source of the sample is a study of T cell repertoires in cytomegalovirus infection. This CDR3 region has 13 residues. V dropped 0 bases and J dropped 4 bases, with 6 bases sitting between them. CDR1 is MNHEY, CDR2 SVGAGI, per germline. TCRdb processed the reads anew with MiXCR; each CDR3 protein has one entry. The sample lists roughly 310,000 distinct CDR3 sequences; roughly 15% were seen once. The source material was PBMCs. This sequence was found in a human donor in good health (CMV status not recorded). Some clones in this sample may be carry-over from other donors' samples. The chain recombines TRBV6-5 with TRBJ1-2; D remains unclear. CDR3 sequence (DNA): TGTGCCAGCAGTTACTCAGACGGCTATGGCTACACCTTC. It is translated as CASSYSDGYGYTF.